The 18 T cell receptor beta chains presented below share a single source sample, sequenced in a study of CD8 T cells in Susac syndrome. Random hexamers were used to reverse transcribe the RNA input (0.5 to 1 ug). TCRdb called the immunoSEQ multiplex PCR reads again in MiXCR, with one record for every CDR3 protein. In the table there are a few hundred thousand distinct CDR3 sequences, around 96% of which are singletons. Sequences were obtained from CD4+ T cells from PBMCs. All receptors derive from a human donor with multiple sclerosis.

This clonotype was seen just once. The CDR3 bases are TGTGCCAGCAGGGCACCTCTCGACAATGAGCAGTTCTTC. Its protein is CASRAPLDNEQFF. V usage is TRBV2 and J usage is TRBJ2-1, with D hard to call. CDR1 and CDR2 from the germline V gene are SNHLY and FYNNEI. The CDR3 is 13 amino acids. V was trimmed by 6 bases and J by 5 bases, leaving 11 bases between them.

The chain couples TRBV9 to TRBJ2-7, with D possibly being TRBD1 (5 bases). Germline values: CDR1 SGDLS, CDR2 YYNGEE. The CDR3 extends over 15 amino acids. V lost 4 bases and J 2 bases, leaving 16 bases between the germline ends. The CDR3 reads CASSQGNIGPYEQYF. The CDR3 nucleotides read TGTGCCAGCAGCCAGGGAAACATTGGACCCTACGAGCAGTACTTC.

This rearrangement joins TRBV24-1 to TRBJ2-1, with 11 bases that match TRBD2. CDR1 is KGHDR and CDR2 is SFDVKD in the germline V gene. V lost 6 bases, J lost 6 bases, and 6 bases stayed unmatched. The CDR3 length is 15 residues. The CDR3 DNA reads TGTGCCACCAGTCGGGGGCTAGCGGGAGGCAATGAGCAGTTCTTC. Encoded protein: CATSRGLAGGNEQFF.

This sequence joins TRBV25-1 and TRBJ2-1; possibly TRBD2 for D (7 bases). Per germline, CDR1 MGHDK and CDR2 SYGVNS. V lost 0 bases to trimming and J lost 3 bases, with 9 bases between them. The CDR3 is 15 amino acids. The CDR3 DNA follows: TGTGCCAGCAGTGAATACGGGGGGCTCTACAATGAGCAGTTCTTC. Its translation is CASSEYGGLYNEQFF.

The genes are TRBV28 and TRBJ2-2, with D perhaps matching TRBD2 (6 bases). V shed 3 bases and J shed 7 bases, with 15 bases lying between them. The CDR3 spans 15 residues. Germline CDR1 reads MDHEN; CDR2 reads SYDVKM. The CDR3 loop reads CASSFDGTRIGELFF. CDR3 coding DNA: TGTGCCAGCAGTTTTGACGGGACTCGTATCGGGGAGCTGTTTTTT.

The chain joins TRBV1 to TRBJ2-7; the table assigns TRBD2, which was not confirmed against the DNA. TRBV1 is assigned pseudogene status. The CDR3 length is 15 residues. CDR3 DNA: TGCACCAGCAGCCAATCGGCGGGAGGGGGAAGGGAGCAGTACTTC. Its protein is CTSSQSAGGGREQYF.

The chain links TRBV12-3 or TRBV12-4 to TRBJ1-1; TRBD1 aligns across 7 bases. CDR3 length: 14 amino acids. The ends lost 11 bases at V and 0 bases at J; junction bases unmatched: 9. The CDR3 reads CASINRGLNTEAFF. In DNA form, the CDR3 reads TGTGCCTCAATCAACAGGGGACTGAACACTGAAGCTTTCTTT.

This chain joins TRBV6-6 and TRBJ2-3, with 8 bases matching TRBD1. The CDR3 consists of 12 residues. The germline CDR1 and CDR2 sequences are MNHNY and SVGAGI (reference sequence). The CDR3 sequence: CAGRTGLNTQYF. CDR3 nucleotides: TGTGCAGGAAGGACAGGGCTTAATACGCAGTATTTT.

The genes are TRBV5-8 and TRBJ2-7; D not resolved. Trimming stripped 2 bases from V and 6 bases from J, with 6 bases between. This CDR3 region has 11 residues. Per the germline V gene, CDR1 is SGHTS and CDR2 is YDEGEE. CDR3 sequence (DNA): TGTGCCAGCAGCTTTCTGGGCGAGCAGTACTTC. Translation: CASSFLGEQYF.

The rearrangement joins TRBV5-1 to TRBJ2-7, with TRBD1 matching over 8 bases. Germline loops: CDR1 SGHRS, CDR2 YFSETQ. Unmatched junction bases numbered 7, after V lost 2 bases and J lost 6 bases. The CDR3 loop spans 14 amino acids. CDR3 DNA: TGCGCCAGCAGCTTTGACAGGGGTCCTCCCGAGCAGTACTTC. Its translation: CASSFDRGPPEQYF.

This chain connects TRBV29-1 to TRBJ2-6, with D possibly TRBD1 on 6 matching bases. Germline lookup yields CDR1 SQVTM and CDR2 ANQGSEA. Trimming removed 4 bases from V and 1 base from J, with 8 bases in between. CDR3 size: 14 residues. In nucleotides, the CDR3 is TGCAGCGTTGGAACAGGGTCTGGGGCCAACGTCCTGACTTTC. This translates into CSVGTGSGANVLTF. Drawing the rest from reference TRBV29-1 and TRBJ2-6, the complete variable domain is SAVISQKPSRDICQRGTSLTIQCQVDSQVTMMFWYRQQPGQSLTLIATANQGSEATYESGFVIDKFPISRPNLTFSTLTVSNMSPEDSSIYLCSVGTGSGANVLTFGAGSRLTVL.

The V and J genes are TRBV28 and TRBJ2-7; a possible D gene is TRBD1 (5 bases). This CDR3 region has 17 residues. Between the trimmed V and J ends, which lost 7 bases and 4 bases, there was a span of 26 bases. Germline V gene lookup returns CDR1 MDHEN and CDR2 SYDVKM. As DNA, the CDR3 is TGTGCCAGCACCGCAGCCGGTGGGGCGCATGGTTTTTACGAGCAGTACTTC. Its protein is CASTAAGGAHGFYEQYF.

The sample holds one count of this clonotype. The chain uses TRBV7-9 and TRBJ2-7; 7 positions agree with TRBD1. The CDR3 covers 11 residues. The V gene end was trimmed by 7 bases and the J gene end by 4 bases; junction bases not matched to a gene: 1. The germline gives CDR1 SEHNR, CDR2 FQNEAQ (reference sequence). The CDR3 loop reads CASTTGYEQYF. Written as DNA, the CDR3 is TGTGCCAGCACGACAGGGTACGAGCAGTACTTC.

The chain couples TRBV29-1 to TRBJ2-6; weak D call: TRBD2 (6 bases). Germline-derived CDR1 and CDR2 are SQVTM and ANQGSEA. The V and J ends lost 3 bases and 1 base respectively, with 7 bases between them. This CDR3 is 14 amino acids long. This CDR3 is CSVEGGSGANVLTF. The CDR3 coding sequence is TGCAGCGTTGAGGGGGGTTCTGGGGCCAACGTCCTGACTTTC.

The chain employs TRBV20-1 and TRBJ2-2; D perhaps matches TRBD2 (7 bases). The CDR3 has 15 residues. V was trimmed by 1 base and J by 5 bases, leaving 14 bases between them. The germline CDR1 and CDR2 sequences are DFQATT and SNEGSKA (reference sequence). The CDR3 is CSARASGGPTGELFF. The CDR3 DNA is TGCAGTGCTAGAGCCTCGGGGGGCCCGACCGGGGAGCTGTTTTTT.

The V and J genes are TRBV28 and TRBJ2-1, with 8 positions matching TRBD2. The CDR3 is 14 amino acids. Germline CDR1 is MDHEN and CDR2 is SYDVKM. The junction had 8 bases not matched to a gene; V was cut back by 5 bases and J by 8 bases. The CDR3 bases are TGTGCCAGCAGTCCATCGGGAGGGCCCGATGAGCAGTTCTTC. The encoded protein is CASSPSGGPDEQFF.

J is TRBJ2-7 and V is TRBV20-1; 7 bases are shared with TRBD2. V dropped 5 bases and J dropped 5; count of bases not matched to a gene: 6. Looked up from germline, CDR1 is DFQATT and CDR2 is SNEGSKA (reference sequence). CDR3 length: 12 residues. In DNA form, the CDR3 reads TGCAGTGCTGGCCGACTAGCCCACGAGCAGTACTTC. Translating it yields CSAGRLAHEQYF.

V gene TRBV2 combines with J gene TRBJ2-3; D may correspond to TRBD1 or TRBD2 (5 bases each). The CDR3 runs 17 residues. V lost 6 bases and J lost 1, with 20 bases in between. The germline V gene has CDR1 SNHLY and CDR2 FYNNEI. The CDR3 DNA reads TGTGCCAGCAGAACCGTCCGGGACGTCTTAGGCACAGATACGCAGTATTTT. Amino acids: CASRTVRDVLGTDTQYF.